This TCR beta chain was observed in a study of T-cell memory formation after mild COVID-19. This clonotype has more than one count but fewer than ten. TCRdb fed the 5' RACE reads into MiXCR, producing one record per CDR3 protein. The sample lists approximately 500,000 distinct CDR3 sequences, approximately 23% occurring once. The CDR3 has 17 amino acids. From germline, CDR1 is SGHVS and CDR2 FQNEAQ. The ends were cut back, 2 bases at V and 7 bases at J, with 20 bases in the middle. V usage is TRBV7-8 and J usage is TRBJ2-2; possible D gene TRBD2, 6 bases. The sequence derives from an adult woman who had mild COVID-19 (a few samples of this study predate the infection). Cell type and time point are not known. The sample consisted of PBMCs or a T cell subset sorted from them (not recorded which). CDR3 protein: CASSLYPRDLMNGELFF. The DNA of the CDR3 is TGTGCCAGCAGCTTATACCCCCGGGACTTGATGAACGGGGAGCTGTTTTTT.